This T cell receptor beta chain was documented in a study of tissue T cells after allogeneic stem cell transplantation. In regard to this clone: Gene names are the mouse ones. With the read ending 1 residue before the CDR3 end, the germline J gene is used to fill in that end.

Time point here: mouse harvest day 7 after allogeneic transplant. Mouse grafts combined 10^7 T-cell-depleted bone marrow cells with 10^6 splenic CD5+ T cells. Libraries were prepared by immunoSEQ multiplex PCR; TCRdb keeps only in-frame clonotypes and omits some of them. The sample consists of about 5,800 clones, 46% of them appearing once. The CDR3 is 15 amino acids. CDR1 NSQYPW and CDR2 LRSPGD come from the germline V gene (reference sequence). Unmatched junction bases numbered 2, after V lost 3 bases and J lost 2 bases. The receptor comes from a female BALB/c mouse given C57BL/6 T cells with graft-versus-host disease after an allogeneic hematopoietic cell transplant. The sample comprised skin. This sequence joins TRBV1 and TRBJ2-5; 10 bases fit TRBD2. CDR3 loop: CTCSARTGGQDTQYF. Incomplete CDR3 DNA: TGCACCTGCAGTGCTCGGACTGGGGGCCAAGACACCCAGTAC.